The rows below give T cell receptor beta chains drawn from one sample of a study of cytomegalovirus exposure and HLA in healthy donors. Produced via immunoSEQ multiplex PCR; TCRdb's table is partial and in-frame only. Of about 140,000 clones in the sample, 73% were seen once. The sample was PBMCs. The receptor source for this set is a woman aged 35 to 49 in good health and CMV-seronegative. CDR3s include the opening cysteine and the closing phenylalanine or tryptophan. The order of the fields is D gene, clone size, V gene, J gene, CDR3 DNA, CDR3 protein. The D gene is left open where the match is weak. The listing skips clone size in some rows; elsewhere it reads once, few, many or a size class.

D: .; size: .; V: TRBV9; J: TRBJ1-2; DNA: TGTGCCAGCAGCGTCCAGGGGCAAGGTTATGGCTACACCTTC; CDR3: CASSVQGQGYGYTF
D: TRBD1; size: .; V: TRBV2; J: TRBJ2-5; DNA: TGTGCCACCCTGGGGACAGGGGAAGAGACCCAGTACTTC; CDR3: CATLGTGEETQYF
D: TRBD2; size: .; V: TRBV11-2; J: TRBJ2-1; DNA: TGTGCCAGCAGCTTGACGCGGGGGGCGGGGGAGCAGTTCTTC; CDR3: CASSLTRGAGEQFF
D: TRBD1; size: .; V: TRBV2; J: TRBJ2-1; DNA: TGTGCCAGCAGTTTTCGACAGGGGGCTCTGGATGAGCAGTTCTTC; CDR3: CASSFRQGALDEQFF
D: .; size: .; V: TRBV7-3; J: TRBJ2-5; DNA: TGTGCCAGCAGCTACGACAGGCAGACCCAGTACTTC; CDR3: CASSYDRQTQYF
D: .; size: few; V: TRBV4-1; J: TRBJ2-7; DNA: TGCGCCAGCAGCCAAGAGGGAACCGGGGGCGAGCAGTACTTC; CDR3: CASSQEGTGGEQYF
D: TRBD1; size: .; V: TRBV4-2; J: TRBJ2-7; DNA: TGTGCCAGCAGCCAAGGGGGGACAGGGGATAACGAGCAGTACTTC; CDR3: CASSQGGTGDNEQYF
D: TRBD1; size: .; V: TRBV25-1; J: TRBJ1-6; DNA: TGTGCCAGCAGAGGGGACAGGGGCGATTCACCCCTCCACTTT; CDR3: CASRGDRGDSPLHF
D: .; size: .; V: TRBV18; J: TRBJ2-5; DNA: TGTGCCAGCTCACCACCGGAGGGCCAAGAGACCCAGTACTTC; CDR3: CASSPPEGQETQYF
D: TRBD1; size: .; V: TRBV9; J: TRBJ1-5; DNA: TGTGCCAGCAGCGTAGGGGACAGCGGCAATCAGCCCCAGCATTTT; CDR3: CASSVGDSGNQPQHF
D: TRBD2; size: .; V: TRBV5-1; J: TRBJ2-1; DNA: TGCGCCAGCAGCTTGGCCGTTTCTACTAGCGGGGGGGCCAGTGAGCAGTTCTTC; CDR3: CASSLAVSTSGGASEQFF
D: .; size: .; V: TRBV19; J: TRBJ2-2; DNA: TGTGCCAGTAGTAGGACAAAGCCCGGGGAGCTGTTTTTT; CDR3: CASSRTKPGELFF
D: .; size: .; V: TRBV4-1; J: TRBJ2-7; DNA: TGCGCCAGCAGCCGCGGGGACGGCACCTACGAGCAGTACTTC; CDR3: CASSRGDGTYEQYF
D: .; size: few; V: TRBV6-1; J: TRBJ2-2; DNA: TGTGCCAGCAGTGAAAGGCGAAGCGAGGACACCGGGGAGCTGTTTTTT; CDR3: CASSERRSEDTGELFF
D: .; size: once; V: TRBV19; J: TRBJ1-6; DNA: TGTGCCAGTAGTATTTCGGGGTTTGATGGAACTTCACCCCTCCACTTT; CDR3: CASSISGFDGTSPLHF
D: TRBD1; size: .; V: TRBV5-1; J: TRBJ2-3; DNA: TGCGCCAGCAGCTTGGTTGGCAGGGGGCCCGATACGCAGTATTTT; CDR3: CASSLVGRGPDTQYF
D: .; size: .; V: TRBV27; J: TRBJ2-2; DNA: TGTGCCAGCATAAGCTTCGCGAACACCGGGGAGCTGTTTTTT; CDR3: CASISFANTGELFF
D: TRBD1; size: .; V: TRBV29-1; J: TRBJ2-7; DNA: TGCAGCGTGGACAGGGGGAGCGACGAGCAGTACTTC; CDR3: CSVDRGSDEQYF
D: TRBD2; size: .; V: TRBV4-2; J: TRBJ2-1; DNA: TGTGCCAGCAGCCAAGATTGGACTAGCGGGGGGAACAATGAGCAGTTCTTC; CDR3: CASSQDWTSGGNNEQFF
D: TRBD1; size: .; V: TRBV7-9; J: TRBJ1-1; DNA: TGTGCCAGCAGCCCCGGACAGGGACTACTTGACACTGAAGCTTTCTTT; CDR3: CASSPGQGLLDTEAFF
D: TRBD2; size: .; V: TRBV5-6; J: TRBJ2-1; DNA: TGTGCCAGCAGCTGGGGACTAGCGGTAGGCTCCTACAATGAGCAGTTCTTC; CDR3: CASSWGLAVGSYNEQFF
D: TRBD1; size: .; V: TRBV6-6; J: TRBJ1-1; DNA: TGTGCCAGCAGAATACGACTGGGACAGGGGGAAGCTTTCTTT; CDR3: CASRIRLGQGEAFF
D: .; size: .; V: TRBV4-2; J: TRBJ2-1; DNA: TGTGCCAGCAGCCCCCCGGGGTCCTACAATGAGCAGTTCTTC; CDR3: CASSPPGSYNEQFF
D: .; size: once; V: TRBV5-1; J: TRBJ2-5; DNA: TGCGCCAGCAGCTTCAGGGATGGTGAGACCCAGTACTTC; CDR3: CASSFRDGETQYF
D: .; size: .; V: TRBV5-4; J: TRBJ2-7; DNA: TGTGCCAGCAGCACCCAGGACAGCTCCTACGAGCAGTACTTC; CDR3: CASSTQDSSYEQYF
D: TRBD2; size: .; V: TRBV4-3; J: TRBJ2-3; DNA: TGCGCCAGCAGCCTCTCCGCGACTAGCGGGGGGCGAGTAGATACGCAGTATTTT; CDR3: CASSLSATSGGRVDTQYF
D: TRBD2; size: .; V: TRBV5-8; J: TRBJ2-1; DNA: TGTGCCAGCAACCTACCGGGACTAGCGGGGGTGGGTGAGCAGTTCTTC; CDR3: CASNLPGLAGVGEQFF
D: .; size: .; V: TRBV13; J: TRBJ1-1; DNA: TGTGCCAGCAGGACAGGTTTTGGCACTGAAGCTTTCTTT; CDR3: CASRTGFGTEAFF
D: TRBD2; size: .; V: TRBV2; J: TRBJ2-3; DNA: TGTGCCAGCTCTACTAGCGGGGGGGCCACAGATACGCAGTATTTT; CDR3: CASSTSGGATDTQYF
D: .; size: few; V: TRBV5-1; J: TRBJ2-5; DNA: TGCGCCAGCAGCTTGTACCGGGGGAGACAAGAGACCCAGTACTTC; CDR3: CASSLYRGRQETQYF
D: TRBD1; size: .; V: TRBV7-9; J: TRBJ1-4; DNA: TGTGCCAGCAGCTCCCCCGGGACAGGGGATGAAAAACTGTTTTTT; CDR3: CASSSPGTGDEKLFF
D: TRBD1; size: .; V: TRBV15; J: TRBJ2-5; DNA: TGTGCCACCAGCAGAGAAGAGACAGGGGATGAGACCCAGTACTTC; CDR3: CATSREETGDETQYF
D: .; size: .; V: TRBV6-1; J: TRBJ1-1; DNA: TGTGCCAGCAGTGATGTAGCGGGGGCCGGCACTGAAGCTTTCTTT; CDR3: CASSDVAGAGTEAFF
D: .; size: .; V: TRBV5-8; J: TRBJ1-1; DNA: TGTGCCAGCAGCAGCCCAGGGATTTACACTGAAGCTTTCTTT; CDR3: CASSSPGIYTEAFF
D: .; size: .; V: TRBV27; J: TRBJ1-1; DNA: TGTGCCAGCAGTTTTGGTGGGGCCAGACTCATGAACACTGAAGCTTTCTTT; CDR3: CASSFGGARLMNTEAFF
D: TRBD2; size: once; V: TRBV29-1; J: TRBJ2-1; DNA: TGCAGCGTTTCTAGCGGGGTTATAAGCTCCTACAATGAGCAGTTCTTC; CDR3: CSVSSGVISSYNEQFF
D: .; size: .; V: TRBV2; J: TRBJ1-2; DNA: TGTGCCAGCAGGCGACAGTCCTATGGCTACACCTTC; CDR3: CASRRQSYGYTF
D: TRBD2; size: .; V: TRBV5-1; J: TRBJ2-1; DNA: TGCGCCAGCACCGAACGGGGGGGCACTTACAATGAGCAGTTCTTC; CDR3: CASTERGGTYNEQFF
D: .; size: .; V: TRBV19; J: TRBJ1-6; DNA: TGTGCCAGTAACGTCGTTCCAGGGGATAATTCACCCCTCCACTTT; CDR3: CASNVVPGDNSPLHF
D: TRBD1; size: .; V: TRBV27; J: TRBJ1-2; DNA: TGTGCCAGCAGTTTATCGCCCGGGCAGGGGGCGGTGGGCTACACCTTC; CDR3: CASSLSPGQGAVGYTF
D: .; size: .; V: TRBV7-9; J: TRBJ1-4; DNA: TGTGCCAGCAGCATATACGGACAGTGGAAGAGGACTAATGAAAAACTGTTTTTT; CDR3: CASSIYGQWKRTNEKLFF